Listed below are T cell receptor beta chains from one sample, sequenced in a study of radiotherapy plus CTLA-4 blockade in lung cancer. Assay used: immunoSEQ multiplex PCR; TCRdb lists only in-frame clones, some missing. The data hold about 80,000 clones, with around 90% observed a single time. This sample comprised peripheral blood, obtained from a patient treated with radiotherapy plus ipilimumab. The receptors here all came from a human donor with non-small cell lung cancer who had stable disease on radiotherapy plus ipilimumab. Both conserved end residues are part of each CDR3. D genes are given only for firm matches. The listing skips clone size in some rows; elsewhere it reads once, few, many or a size class.

size	D	V	J	DNA	CDR3
-	TRBD2	TRBV7-8	TRBJ2-7	TGTGCCAGCAGCTCCAAGACTAGCGGGTTCTCCTACGAGCAGTACTTC	CASSSKTSGFSYEQYF
-	TRBD1	TRBV7-9	TRBJ2-7	TGTGCCAGCAGCTCGGACAGGGGGACCTACGAGCAGTACTTC	CASSSDRGTYEQYF
-	TRBD1	TRBV28	TRBJ2-1	TGTGCCAGCAGTTTCCCAGGGGGCCGGAATGAGCAGTTCTTC	CASSFPGGRNEQFF
-	TRBD1	TRBV11-3	TRBJ2-3	TGTGCCAGCAGCTTAAAGGGGGCCAGCACAGATACGCAGTATTTT	CASSLKGASTDTQYF
few	TRBD1	TRBV13	TRBJ2-7	TGTGCCAGCAGCTTGACAGGGAGAATCCACGAGCAGTACTTC	CASSLTGRIHEQYF
once	-	TRBV13	TRBJ1-1	TGTGCCAGCAGCTTAGATAAAATTGGACAGATGAACACTGAAGCTTTCTTT	CASSLDKIGQMNTEAFF
-	-	TRBV6-5	TRBJ1-1	TGTGCCAGCAGTTACTGGGGGCGGGGTTCGAGAGCTGAAGCTTTCTTT	CASSYWGRGSRAEAFF
-	TRBD1	TRBV5-1	TRBJ1-3	TGCGCCAGCAGCCCGGGGGACAGGGTTGAAAACACCATATATTTT	CASSPGDRVENTIYF
-	-	TRBV5-4	TRBJ2-6	TGTGCCAGCACCCCACAAGAGCCTGGGGCCAACGTCCTGACTTTC	CASTPQEPGANVLTF
-	TRBD1	TRBV14	TRBJ1-6	TGTGCCAGCAGCCAGCGGACAGGGGGCGGTGGTTCACCCCTCCACTTT	CASSQRTGGGGSPLHF
-	-	TRBV28	TRBJ2-7	TGTGCCAGCAGTTCACAGGGACCCTACGAGCAGTACTTC	CASSSQGPYEQYF
-	TRBD1	TRBV2	TRBJ2-7	TGTGCCAGCACCGATACGACAGGGCTGAGCTCCTACGAGCAGTACTTC	CASTDTTGLSSYEQYF
once	-	TRBV21-1	TRBJ2-7	TGTGCCCGGAACCCGGCCCTGTACGAGCAGTACTTC	CARNPALYEQYF
-	-	TRBV28	TRBJ2-7	TGTGCCAGCAGTTTCTCCCTAGGGGACCCCCAGTCCTACGAGCAGTACTTC	CASSFSLGDPQSYEQYF
-	TRBD2	TRBV11-2	TRBJ2-5	TGTGCCAGCAGCTTAGTCGTCGGGGGGATGGAGACCCAGTACTTC	CASSLVVGGMETQYF
-	-	TRBV9	TRBJ1-1	TGTGCCAGCAGCGTAGATCCCAGCCGGGACACTGAAGCTTTCTTT	CASSVDPSRDTEAFF
-	TRBD2	TRBV5-4	TRBJ2-5	TGTGCCAGCAGCTTGACTAGCGGGGAGACCCAGTACTTC	CASSLTSGETQYF
-	-	TRBV29-1	TRBJ2-1	TGCAGCGTTCACCAGGGGGGAGGCCTCAATGAGCAGTTCTTC	CSVHQGGGLNEQFF
-	-	TRBV10-3	TRBJ1-2	TGTGCCATCAGAGGACAGCCCGGCGTTAGCTACACCTTC	CAIRGQPGVSYTF
-	-	TRBV28	TRBJ1-2	TGTGCCAGCAGTCTCTCGAACTATGGCTACACCTTC	CASSLSNYGYTF
-	-	TRBV5-8	TRBJ1-6	TGTGCCAGCAGCTTTTTAGGGATCACCTATAATTCACCCCTCCACTTT	CASSFLGITYNSPLHF
-	TRBD2	TRBV19	TRBJ2-1	TGTGCCAGTAACCAGCGGGGGGGAAATGAGCAGTTCTTC	CASNQRGGNEQFF
-	-	TRBV30	TRBJ2-7	TGTGCCTGGAGTCCACTTGATGATCAGTACTTC	CAWSPLDDQYF
-	TRBD2	TRBV28	TRBJ2-1	TGTGCCAGCAGGGGACTAGCGGGGGGTTGGGATGAGCAGTTCTTC	CASRGLAGGWDEQFF
-	TRBD1	TRBV7-9	TRBJ2-1	TGTGCCAGCAGCGTTGACAGGGGAAAGAATGAGCAGTTCTTC	CASSVDRGKNEQFF
-	-	TRBV25-1	TRBJ2-3	TGTGCCAGCAGTATCGCCCGCGGCGGCACAGATACGCAGTATTTT	CASSIARGGTDTQYF
-	-	TRBV6-5	TRBJ2-3	TGTGCCAGCAGTTCTTCCACAGATACGCAGTATTTT	CASSSSTDTQYF